Below, one T cell receptor (beta chain) is given with its context. Its specificity is unknown. This entry belongs to a study of CD8+ T cells in alopecia areata. On the study more broadly: Among treated patients, oral tofacitinib was administered at 5 to 10 mg twice daily. Scoring of severity for treated patients was based on percentage of affected scalp area. The study, taken as a whole, reports: In scalp and blood during tofacitinib, many expanded lesional clones persisted.

The CDR3 is 12 amino acids. V shed 3 bases and J shed 2 bases, with 7 bases lying between them. Germline CDR1 GTSNPN, CDR2 SVGIG (reference sequence). Extracted RNA was reverse transcribed into cDNA, the sequencing template. Assay: immunoSEQ multiplex PCR; the TCRdb copy retains only in-frame clones and omits some. In the table there are approximately 120,000 clones, under 65% of which are singletons. The treatment was: oral pan-JAK inhibitor, 5-10 mg twice daily. The study team obtained lesional scalp punch biopsies and peripheral blood from alopecia areata patients. This chain uses TRBV30 with TRBJ1-1, with no clear D. The receptor's source is a human donor with alopecia areata. This specimen consisted of CD4+ T cells sorted from blood, obtained at week 4, from a patient treated with tofacitinib. CDR3 DNA: TGTGCCTGGAGGAGAGACAACACTGAAGCTTTCTTT. Translation: CAWRRDNTEAFF.